These T cell receptor beta chains were read from a single sample in a study of long-term antiretroviral therapy in people with HIV. The protocol was immunoSEQ multiplex PCR, while the TCRdb copy is restricted to in-frame clones and leaves out a portion. The table has some 14,000 clones, more than 65% seen once. Specimen: unsorted PBMCs, collected 0.4 years after starting antiretroviral therapy. The source is a young man with HIV. Each CDR3 is given with its conserved first and last residue. Each record gives: CDR3 length, V gene, D gene, J gene, CDR3 protein, CDR3 DNA. D genes are given only for firm matches.

CDR3 length: 14
V gene: TRBV5-5
D gene: NA
J gene: TRBJ1-3
CDR3 protein: CASSRGEAGNTIYF
CDR3 DNA: TGTGCCAGCAGCCGGGGGGAGGCTGGAAACACCATATATTTT

CDR3 length: 14
V gene: TRBV7-2
D gene: TRBD1
J gene: TRBJ2-3
CDR3 protein: CASSQDRVTDTQYF
CDR3 DNA: TGTGCCAGCAGCCAAGACAGGGTCACAGATACGCAGTATTTT

CDR3 length: 13
V gene: TRBV5-4
D gene: TRBD1
J gene: TRBJ2-5
CDR3 protein: CASSNRGPGTQYF
CDR3 DNA: TGTGCCAGCAGCAACAGGGGTCCGGGGACCCAGTACTTC

CDR3 length: 17
V gene: TRBV9
D gene: TRBD1
J gene: TRBJ2-3
CDR3 protein: CASSVRRQGGSTDTQYF
CDR3 DNA: TGTGCCAGCAGCGTTAGAAGACAGGGGGGGAGCACAGATACGCAGTATTTT

CDR3 length: 12
V gene: TRBV27
D gene: TRBD1
J gene: TRBJ1-2
CDR3 protein: CASSGQGYGYTF
CDR3 DNA: TGTGCCAGCAGTGGACAGGGTTATGGCTACACCTTC

CDR3 length: 13
V gene: TRBV4-1
D gene: NA
J gene: TRBJ2-7
CDR3 protein: CASSQGEGSEQYF
CDR3 DNA: TGCGCCAGCAGCCAAGGCGAAGGGTCCGAGCAGTACTTC

CDR3 length: 15
V gene: TRBV30
D gene: NA
J gene: TRBJ1-5
CDR3 protein: CAWSVNGYSNQPQHF
CDR3 DNA: TGTGCCTGGAGTGTAAACGGATATAGCAATCAGCCCCAGCATTTT

CDR3 length: 15
V gene: TRBV14
D gene: TRBD1
J gene: TRBJ1-4
CDR3 protein: CASSQAGGFNEKLFF
CDR3 DNA: TGTGCCAGCAGCCAAGCAGGGGGTTTTAATGAAAAACTGTTTTTT

CDR3 length: 13
V gene: TRBV18
D gene: NA
J gene: TRBJ1-3
CDR3 protein: CASSPSVGNTIYF
CDR3 DNA: TGTGCCAGCTCCCCGTCTGTAGGAAACACCATATATTTT

CDR3 length: 14
V gene: TRBV18
D gene: NA
J gene: TRBJ1-3
CDR3 protein: CASSPGNSGNTIYF
CDR3 DNA: TGTGCCAGCTCACCTGGGAACTCTGGAAACACCATATATTTT

CDR3 length: 14
V gene: TRBV7-2
D gene: NA
J gene: TRBJ1-6
CDR3 protein: CASSLAGANSPLHF
CDR3 DNA: TGTGCCAGCAGCTTAGCAGGGGCGAATTCACCCCTCCACTTT

CDR3 length: 14
V gene: TRBV7-8
D gene: NA
J gene: TRBJ2-3
CDR3 protein: CASSRGARSDTQYF
CDR3 DNA: TGTGCCAGCAGCCGGGGGGCCCGGTCAGATACGCAGTATTTT

CDR3 length: 13
V gene: TRBV5-3
D gene: NA
J gene: TRBJ1-2
CDR3 protein: CARSLARVYGYTF
CDR3 DNA: TGTGCCAGAAGCTTGGCAAGAGTCTATGGCTACACCTTC

CDR3 length: 15
V gene: TRBV7-9
D gene: TRBD2
J gene: TRBJ2-1
CDR3 protein: CASSPEVAGDNEQFF
CDR3 DNA: TGTGCCAGCAGCCCAGAAGTAGCGGGGGACAATGAGCAGTTCTTC